This T cell receptor beta chain appears in the sequencing data of a study of blood T cells in healthy people across ages. Study-level background: Roughly one uniquely barcoded beta molecule per two T cells was captured.

This CDR3 spans 13 amino acids. The ends were cut back, 4 bases at V and 7 bases at J, with 12 bases in the middle. Germline CDR1 and CDR2: SGHRS and YFSETQ. PCR was performed a second time for roughly 7 to 11 cycles using a sample-barcoded 5' primer and a J-beta primer mix. Each cDNA molecule, via a template-switch adaptor with 12 random nucleotides, was tagged. Any given sample supplied a minimum of 2.5 million CDR3-containing paired-end reads. TCRdb fed the 5' RACE reads into MiXCR, producing one record per CDR3 protein. This repertoire shows hundreds of thousands of distinct CDR3 sequences, around 45% found once; its top ten account for about a sixth.

The sequence was collected from a man aged 80 or over in good health. The chain recombines TRBV5-1 with TRBJ1-5, with unresolved D. Material for sequencing was blood. In DNA form, the CDR3 reads TGCGCCAGCAGCCCCGGAGTGGAGCAGCCCCAGCATTTT. Its protein product is CASSPGVEQPQHF.